This section outlines one T cell receptor beta chain sequence together with its context. The antigen remains undetermined. The sample comes from a study of cytomegalovirus exposure and HLA in healthy donors. General observations from the study: It was likely that a cluster of highly shared sequence variants was a sequencing artifact. The study flagged 150 to 200 TCR beta chains as cytomegalovirus-associated. TCR beta V- and J-gene trimming was later associated with a missense DCLRE1C variant.

The CDR3 runs 19 residues. Looked up from germline, CDR1 is MGHRA and CDR2 is YSYEKL. Deletions cut 0 bases from V and 5 bases from J, with 25 bases between. The PCR made use of 60 Vbeta and 13 Jbeta primers. Using immunoSEQ multiplex PCR, the repertoire was profiled, and TCRdb retains in-frame clones only, with some absent. Among roughly 140,000 clones, 80% to 85% were seen once, and the ten largest hold 1.2%. This receptor was identified in a female donor in good health and CMV-seronegative. The rearrangement joins TRBV4-1 to TRBJ1-2; TRBD1 might be the D (6 bases). The source material was PBMCs. The CDR3 sequence: CASSQEESRTDFRPYGYTF. The CDR3 DNA reads as TGCGCCAGCAGCCAAGAGGAATCGAGGACAGACTTCCGCCCATATGGCTACACCTTC.